Each of the 13 T cell receptor beta chains below was sequenced from the same sample in a study of CD8+ T cells in alopecia areata. After isolation, RNA underwent reverse transcription to generate cDNA as the sequencing template. Clones were read by immunoSEQ multiplex PCR, and TCRdb kept only the in-frame ones, dropping some. The sample contains about 150,000 clones, 55% of which appear only once. Material for sequencing was CD4+ T cells sorted from blood. These receptors all stem from a human donor in good health.

V and J are TRBV6-1 and TRBJ1-5; 11 nucleotides match TRBD1. The V segment lost 6 bases and the J segment 3 bases; nucleotides outside the gene matches: 4. In germline, CDR1 is MNHNS, CDR2 SASEGT. The CDR3 consists of 15 residues. This chain's CDR3 is CASRGDRGNNQPQHF. The DNA of the CDR3 is TGTGCCAGCAGGGGGGACAGGGGGAACAATCAGCCCCAGCATTTT.

The chain recombines TRBV29-1 with TRBJ1-2, with D hard to call. The CDR3 consists of 12 residues. Per the germline V gene, CDR1 is SQVTM and CDR2 is ANQGSEA. Between the trimmed V and J ends, which lost 2 bases and 3 bases, there was a span of 7 bases. The CDR3, as DNA: TGCAGCGTTGAAAAGGACGACTATGGCTACACCTTC. Translated: CSVEKDDYGYTF. Full variable domain (rest looked up from reference TRBV29-1 and TRBJ1-2): SAVISQKPSRDICQRGTSLTIQCQVDSQVTMMFWYRQQPGQSLTLIATANQGSEATYESGFVIDKFPISRPNLTFSTLTVSNMSPEDSSIYLCSVEKDDYGYTFGSGTRLTVV.

This sequence joins TRBV5-1 and TRBJ2-1; the D gene is possibly TRBD1 (5 bases). Germline CDR1 and CDR2: SGHRS and YFSETQ. The CDR3 is 15 residues long. V was clipped by 5 bases and J by 4 bases, with 16 bases between them. CDR3 protein: CASRQQANLYNEQFF. CDR3 in DNA: TGCGCCAGCAGGCAACAGGCGAACCTTTACAATGAGCAGTTCTTC.

This sequence joins TRBV16 and TRBJ1-5; D perhaps matches TRBD1 (5 bases). Germline assignment: CDR1 KGHSY and CDR2 FQNENV. This CDR3 region has 14 residues. Trimming removed 2 bases at V and 6 bases at J, with 11 bases between. The CDR3 bases are TGTGCCAGCAGCCAACAGGGAAGGGGTCAGCCCCAGCATTTT. Residues: CASSQQGRGQPQHF.

V is TRBV7-8 and J is TRBJ2-5; TRBD1 is a possible D gene (6 bases). This CDR3 comprises 15 residues. Deletions cut 4 bases from V and 2 bases from J, with 14 bases between. Germline CDR1 SGHVS, CDR2 FQNEAQ. The CDR3 region has the DNA TGTGCCAGCAGCTCTTCACGGACAGTACAAGAGACCCAGTACTTC. Protein: CASSSSRTVQETQYF.

This clone was recorded a few times. The chain employs TRBV28 and TRBJ1-5, with TRBD1 identical over 8 bases. The CDR3 is 16 amino acids. After removal of 5 bases from V and 2 bases from J, the junction contained 8 bases not matched to a gene. Germline CDR1 reads MDHEN; CDR2 reads SYDVKM. CDR3 sequence: CASSHPGGAGNQPQHF. The CDR3 coding sequence is TGTGCCAGCAGTCATCCAGGGGGCGCGGGCAATCAGCCCCAGCATTTT.

This clone was found a few times. The J gene is TRBJ2-6, the V gene TRBV29-1; D ambiguous. Germline loops: CDR1 SQVTM, CDR2 ANQGSEA. Trimming shortened V by 4 bases and J by 2 bases, and 6 bases separated the two germline ends. The CDR3 extends over 13 amino acids. CDR3 coding DNA: TGCAGCGTTGCCGAAACTGGGGCCAACGTCCTGACTTTC. It translates to CSVAETGANVLTF.

In DNA, the CDR3 is TGTGCCAGCAGGGTGACAGTCGGAGATACGCAGTATTTT. Translation gives CASRVTVGDTQYF. The chain couples TRBV6-1 to TRBJ2-3; possible D gene TRBD1, 5 bases. The CDR3 runs 13 residues. Germline CDR1 MNHNS, CDR2 SASEGT. With 6 bases removed from V and 5 bases from J, the gap between germline ends came to 12 bases.

This clone was recorded a few times. This rearrangement joins TRBV19 to TRBJ1-2; 9 nucleotides line up with TRBD1. There are 13 residues in the CDR3. Germline V gene data show CDR1 as LNHDA and CDR2 as SQIVND (reference sequence). Trimming took 6 bases from V and 6 from J; bases not matched to a gene: 5. CDR3 nucleotide sequence: TGTGCCAGTAGCGGGACAGGGTTCGATGGCTACACCTTC. Residues: CASSGTGFDGYTF.

This clone is labeled medium-sized. In DNA form, the CDR3 reads TGTGCCAGTAGTAGGGGAGGGACCCTTCACGGGGAGCTGTTTTTT. This translates into CASSRGGTLHGELFF. The chain has TRBV19 and TRBJ2-2, with 7 bases matching TRBD2. J gave up 7 bases and V 4 bases, and 9 bases lay outside the gene matches. The germline V gene encodes CDR1 LNHDA and CDR2 SQIVND (reference sequence). The CDR3 covers 15 residues. The variable domain in full, completed from reference TRBV19 and TRBJ2-2, reads DGGITQSPKYLFRKEGQNVTLSCEQNLNHDAMYWYRQDPGQGLRLIYYSQIVNDFQKGDIAEGYSVSREKKESFPLTVTSAQKNPTAFYLCASSRGGTLHGELFFGEGSRLTVL.

The chain carries TRBV29-1 and TRBJ1-2; D gene ambiguous. In germline, CDR1 is SQVTM, CDR2 ANQGSEA. The CDR3 extends over 10 amino acids. The V end lost 6 bases, the J end lost 0 bases, and 2 bases lay between the germline ends. The CDR3 loop is CSVANYGYTF. The CDR3 DNA follows: TGCAGCGTAGCTAACTATGGCTACACCTTC.

V gene TRBV11-2 combines with J gene TRBJ2-5; TRBD1 aligns across 7 bases. The CDR3 contains 14 residues. J was trimmed by 4 bases and V by 4 bases; bases with no gene match: 6. Germline V gene sequence: CDR1 SGHAT, CDR2 FQNNGV. The CDR3 DNA sequence: TGTGCCAGCAGCTCCCGGGACAGTAGAGAGACCCAGTACTTC. This encodes CASSSRDSRETQYF.

J is TRBJ2-5 and V is TRBV2; tentative D call: TRBD2 (5 bases). Germline CDR1 is SNHLY and CDR2 is FYNNEI. The CDR3 is 14 amino acids. Trimming left V 7 bases short and J 7 bases short, with 19 bases between. In DNA form, the CDR3 reads TGTGCCAGCACGACGATGGAGGTTCCAGGGACCCAGTACTTC. Protein: CASTTMEVPGTQYF.